The 30 T cell receptor beta chains presented below share a single source sample, sequenced in a study of T-cell reconstitution after alpha-beta-depleted transplantation in children. The library targeted TCRbeta and was prepared with unique molecular identifiers. TCRdb used MiXCR to reprocess the PCR reads, holding one entry per CDR3 protein. The table has around 500,000 distinct CDR3 sequences, more than 20% seen once. Source: PBMCs, mostly from graft donor cells, taken 360 days after TCRalphabeta/CD19-depleted stem cell transplant. The receptor set was obtained from a boy younger than two who had a stem cell transplant for acute myeloid leukemia, so the T cells may come from the graft donor.

This clonotype was seen only a few times. This chain links TRBV20-1 with TRBJ2-7; D is unresolved. Germline V gene sequence: CDR1 DFQATT, CDR2 SNEGSKA (reference sequence). This CDR3 is built from 15 residues. V dropped 6 bases and J dropped 0 bases, with 18 bases sitting between them. CDR3 loop: CSALDRVRSSYEQYF. The CDR3 DNA reads as TGCAGTGCCCTCGACCGGGTCAGGAGCTCCTACGAGCAGTACTTC.

This clonotype was picked up a small number of times. The chain carries TRBV4-3 and TRBJ1-2, with D perhaps TRBD1 (6 bases). CDR1 and CDR2 (germline): LGHNA, YSLEER. CDR3 length: 15 residues. Trimming pared 3 bases from V and 6 bases from J, leaving 17 bases between. CDR3 sequence: CASSQTNREAHGYTF. In DNA form, the CDR3 reads TGCGCCAGCAGCCAGACCAACAGGGAAGCTCATGGCTACACCTTC.

Many counts were recorded for this clonotype. The V and J genes are TRBV4-3 and TRBJ2-2; 9 nucleotides match TRBD1. After removal of 1 base from V and 2 bases from J, the junction contained 5 bases not matched to a gene. Per germline, CDR1 LGHNA and CDR2 YSLEER. The CDR3 has 17 amino acids. CDR3 sequence reads: CASSQGTGQGNTGELFF. The CDR3 region has the DNA TGCGCCAGCAGCCAAGGGACGGGACAGGGCAACACCGGGGAGCTGTTTTTT.

This clonotype has at least ten counts. This chain's CDR3 is CSARITGELFF. The CDR3 DNA reads TGCAGTGCTAGGATAACGGGGGAGCTGTTTTTT. V usage is TRBV20-1 and J usage is TRBJ2-2; D gene ambiguous. The V end was cut by 3 bases, the J end by 8 bases, with 7 bases between. Germline V gene data show CDR1 as DFQATT and CDR2 as SNEGSKA (reference sequence). The CDR3 spans 11 residues.

This clonotype was detected only a few times. This rearrangement joins TRBV20-1 to TRBJ1-2, with 9 bases fitting TRBD1. CDR3 length: 11 residues. V lost 6 bases and J lost 8; bases outside the gene matches: 4. The germline V gene encodes CDR1 DFQATT and CDR2 SNEGSKA (reference sequence). CDR3 in DNA: TGCAGTGCCAACAGGGGGCAAGGCTACACCTTC. This translates into CSANRGQGYTF.

V and J are TRBV6-2 or TRBV6-3 and TRBJ2-3; 12 nucleotides agree with TRBD2. This CDR3 region has 20 residues. CDR1 is MNHEY and CDR2 is SVGEGT in the germline V gene. V lost 0 bases to trimming and J lost 4 bases; unmatched junction nucleotides: 14. The CDR3 nucleotides are TGTGCCAGCAGTTACTCGCTAATCCCTAGCGGGGGGGCCTCGTCAGATACGCAGTATTTT. Encoded protein: CASSYSLIPSGGASSDTQYF.

This chain joins TRBV7-2 and TRBJ1-1; D not certain. The V end lost 1 base, the J end lost 0 bases, and 15 bases lay between the germline ends. The CDR3 sequence is 17 residues long. Germline values: CDR1 SGHTA, CDR2 FQGNSA. CDR3 protein: CASSLGQVGAMNTEAFF. CDR3 bases: TGTGCCAGCAGCTTAGGCCAGGTTGGCGCCATGAACACTGAAGCTTTCTTT.

The chain uses TRBV4-3 and TRBJ2-2, with a weak D call TRBD2 (5 bases). Germline assignment: CDR1 LGHNA and CDR2 YSLEER. V was cut by 1 base and J by 7 bases, with 13 bases left in between. The CDR3 contains 15 residues. As DNA, the CDR3 is TGCGCCAGCAGCCAAGTATGGGCGGGTTACGGGGAGCTGTTTTTT. Encoded protein: CASSQVWAGYGELFF.

This clonotype turned up a few times. This chain joins TRBV9 and TRBJ2-7; TRBD1 aligns across 7 bases. The V segment lost 3 bases and the J segment 6 bases; nucleotides outside the gene matches: 6. The CDR3 spans 13 residues. CDR1 and CDR2 from the germline V gene are SGDLS and YYNGEE. This CDR3 reads CASSAPTGTEQYF. The DNA of the CDR3 is TGTGCCAGCAGCGCCCCGACAGGGACCGAGCAGTACTTC.

The sample holds many counts of this clonotype. V usage is TRBV6-1 and J usage is TRBJ2-3; 8 bases fit TRBD2. CDR1 is MNHNS and CDR2 is SASEGT in the germline V gene. The V segment lost 5 bases and the J segment 0 bases; nucleotides outside the gene matches: 4. The CDR3 covers 15 residues. The CDR3 nucleotides read TGTGCCAGCAGTCGGGGACTAGAGAGCACAGATACGCAGTATTTT. Residues: CASSRGLESTDTQYF.

CDR3 DNA: TGCAGTGCTAGAGCCCTACAGGGCTACGAGCAGTACGTC. Amino acid sequence: CSARALQGYEQYV. The chain has TRBV20-1 and TRBJ2-7, with a weak D call TRBD1 (6 bases). The CDR3 is 13 amino acids. Per the germline V gene, CDR1 is DFQATT and CDR2 is SNEGSKA (reference sequence). V was clipped by 1 base and J by 3 bases, with 10 bases between them.

In its sample, this clonotype was seen a few times. The V gene is TRBV20-1, the J gene TRBJ2-7, with 12 bases identical to TRBD2. The trim removed 6 bases at V and 6 bases at J, leaving 6 bases unmatched. This CDR3 region has 13 residues. Germline V gene data show CDR1 as DFQATT and CDR2 as SNEGSKA (reference sequence). The CDR3 DNA reads as TGCAGTGCAAGACTAGCGGGGGTTAGCGAGCAGTACTTC. It specifies CSARLAGVSEQYF.

V is TRBV14 and J is TRBJ2-3; D is unclear. Germline assignment: CDR1 SGHDN and CDR2 FVKESK. There are 12 residues in the CDR3. The V end was cut by 3 bases, the J end by 10 bases, with 11 bases between. The CDR3: CASSHGRNSQYF. CDR3 sequence (DNA): TGTGCCAGCAGCCATGGAAGGAACTCGCAGTATTTT. Variable domain in full (rest from reference TRBV14 and TRBJ2-3): EAGVTQFPSHSVIEKGQTVTLRCDPISGHDNLYWYRRVMGKEIKFLLHFVKESKQDESGMPNNRFLAERTGGTYSTLKVQPAELEDSGVYFCASSHGRNSQYFGPGTRLTVL.

This clonotype was picked up many times. The gene calls are TRBV7-8 and TRBJ1-5; 8 bases fit TRBD1. Germline V lookup: CDR1 SGHVS, CDR2 FQNEAQ. Trimming took 6 bases from V and 7 from J; bases not matched to a gene: 11. The CDR3 covers 15 residues. The CDR3 sequence is CASRTDRGLRQPQHF. CDR3 coding DNA: TGTGCCAGCAGAACAGACAGGGGCCTTAGGCAGCCCCAGCATTTT.

The V gene is TRBV7-2, the J gene TRBJ1-2; tentatively, D is TRBD1 (5 bases). CDR1 SGHTA and CDR2 FQGNSA come from the germline V gene. The CDR3 is made up of 14 amino acids. V shed 1 base and J shed 4 bases, with 10 bases lying between them. CDR3 loop: CASSLGSRAYGYTF. The CDR3 region has the DNA TGTGCCAGCAGCTTAGGATCCAGGGCCTATGGCTACACCTTC. The full variable domain, with the rest looked up from reference TRBV7-2 and TRBJ1-2, is GAGVSQSPSNKVTEKGKDVELRCDPISGHTALYWYRQSLGQGLEFLIYFQGNSAPDKSGLPSDRFSAERTGGSVSTLTIQRTQQEDSAVYLCASSLGSRAYGYTFGSGTRLTVV.

The rearrangement joins TRBV28 to TRBJ2-1; TRBD2 aligns across 7 bases. This CDR3 comprises 14 residues. The V and J ends lost 5 bases and 7 bases, in that order; junction bases with no gene match: 8. Germline-derived CDR1 and CDR2 are MDHEN and SYDVKM. The CDR3 reads CASSPGEGGNEQFF. The DNA for the CDR3 is TGTGCCAGCAGTCCTGGGGAGGGTGGAAATGAGCAGTTCTTC. The whole variable domain, filled in from reference TRBV28 and TRBJ2-1, reads DVKVTQSSRYLVKRTGEKVFLECVQDMDHENMFWYRQDPGLGLRLIYFSYDVKMKEKGDIPEGYSVSREKKERFSLILESASTNQTSMYLCASSPGEGGNEQFFGPGTRLTVL.

This chain connects TRBV7-3 to TRBJ1-1, with a weak D call TRBD1 (5 bases). The CDR3 length is 15 residues. CDR1 and CDR2 (germline): SGHTA, FQGTGA. Deletions cut 2 bases from V and 3 bases from J, with 13 bases between. CDR3 loop: CASSLAQGPDTEAFF. Written as DNA, the CDR3 is TGTGCCAGCAGCTTAGCGCAGGGACCGGACACTGAAGCTTTCTTT.

At least ten counts were recorded for this clonotype. This chain links TRBV7-2 with TRBJ2-2; D is uncertain. V dropped 3 bases and J dropped 5 bases, with 7 bases sitting between them. CDR1 SGHTA and CDR2 FQGNSA come from the germline V gene. CDR3 size: 13 residues. The CDR3 region has the DNA TGTGCCAGCAGCTTTGGGTTTACCGGGGAGCTGTTTTTT. Residues: CASSFGFTGELFF.

This clonotype has a single count. V usage is TRBV28 and J usage is TRBJ1-1; tentative D call: TRBD1 (5 bases). The CDR3 totals 11 residues. The germline gives CDR1 MDHEN, CDR2 SYDVKM. V was cut by 6 bases and J by 11 bases, with 13 bases left in between. CDR3: CASSHPSGAFF. The CDR3 DNA reads as TGTGCCAGCAGCCATCCCTCAGGGGCTTTCTTT.

In this sample, this clonotype turned up many times. The CDR3 loop is CASRSGGGSDETQYF. CDR3 DNA sequence: TGTGCCAGCAGATCCGGGGGGGGTAGCGACGAGACCCAGTACTTC. The chain has TRBV25-1 and TRBJ2-5, with 8 bases matching TRBD2. The CDR3 covers 15 residues. Germline loops: CDR1 MGHDK, CDR2 SYGVNS. Trimming cost V 6 bases and J 5 bases; bases outside gene matches: 11.

The chain carries TRBV12-3 or TRBV12-4 and TRBJ2-7; 8 bases map to TRBD1. V lost 3 bases to trimming and J lost 3 bases; unmatched junction nucleotides: 7. This CDR3 contains 15 residues. The CDR3 sequence is CASSFRTGRIYEQYF. The CDR3 DNA sequence: TGTGCCAGCAGTTTCAGGACAGGGAGGATCTACGAGCAGTACTTC.

The chain is built from TRBV20-1 and TRBJ2-7; D is undetermined. This CDR3 comprises 13 residues. V gave up 1 base and J gave up 5 bases, with 12 bases separating them. CDR1 and CDR2 from the germline V gene are DFQATT and SNEGSKA (reference sequence). CDR3 sequence reads: CSARARMGNEQYV. CDR3 in DNA: TGCAGTGCTAGAGCCCGCATGGGAAACGAGCAGTACGTC.

The rearrangement links TRBV4-3 to TRBJ1-2; perhaps TRBD1 as D (6 bases). Germline V gives CDR1 LGHNA, CDR2 YSLEER. The V and J ends lost 0 bases and 4 bases respectively, with 15 bases between them. This CDR3 is 16 amino acids long. CDR3: CASSQDFGGHRYGYTF. CDR3 bases: TGCGCCAGCAGCCAAGATTTTGGGGGACACCGCTATGGCTACACCTTC.

This clonotype appeared many times. The V gene is TRBV11-3, the J gene TRBJ1-2; D may be TRBD1 (5 bases). CDR1 and CDR2 (germline): SGHNT, YENEEA. The CDR3 length is 14 residues. V was pared by 5 bases and J by 4 bases, with 14 bases between. The CDR3 sequence: CASSPGETVYGYTF. The CDR3 nucleotides read TGTGCCAGCAGCCCAGGAGAGACAGTCTATGGCTACACCTTC.

The CDR3, as DNA: TGTGCCAGCAGTTTCAACCTAGCGGGAGGGCCCTACGAGCAGTACTTC. Residues: CASSFNLAGGPYEQYF. The chain recombines TRBV27 with TRBJ2-7; 12 nucleotides match TRBD2. Looked up from germline, CDR1 is MNHEY and CDR2 is SMNVEV (reference sequence). Trimming took 3 bases from V and 2 from J; bases not matched to a gene: 5. This CDR3 has 16 amino acids.

This clonotype is a singleton in its sample. This chain connects TRBV20-1 to TRBJ2-3, with TRBD2 matching over 11 bases. Germline V gene sequence: CDR1 DFQATT, CDR2 SNEGSKA (reference sequence). The CDR3 extends over 13 amino acids. The V gene end was trimmed by 7 bases and the J gene end by 6 bases; junction bases not matched to a gene: 6. CDR3 region: CSVGRLAGDTQYF. As DNA, the CDR3 is TGCAGTGTGGGGCGACTAGCGGGGGATACGCAGTATTTT.

This clonotype has only a few counts. V usage is TRBV12-3 or TRBV12-4 and J usage is TRBJ1-1; no reliable D call. The V end lost 6 bases, the J end lost 0 bases, and 11 bases lay between the germline ends. The CDR3 runs to 14 residues. CDR3 in amino acids: CASRLDPMNTEAFF. The CDR3 nucleotides read TGTGCCAGCAGACTTGACCCGATGAACACTGAAGCTTTCTTT.

Only a few counts were recorded for this clonotype. V and J are TRBV6-5 and TRBJ1-3, with D uncertain. The CDR3 sequence is 14 residues long. Germline V gene sequence: CDR1 MNHEY, CDR2 SVGAGI. The germline V and J ends were trimmed by 0 bases and 3 bases, with 6 bases remaining between them. The CDR3 coding sequence is TGTGCCAGCAGTTACTCCTTAATTGGAAACACCATATATTTT. This codes for CASSYSLIGNTIYF.

The CDR3 DNA reads as TGCGCCAGCAGCCAGGCGGACAGGGACGCAGATACGCAGTATTTT. Its protein product is CASSQADRDADTQYF. The rearrangement links TRBV4-1 to TRBJ2-3; 8 nucleotides align to TRBD1. The CDR3 spans 15 residues. Unmatched junction bases numbered 6, after V lost 3 bases and J lost 4 bases. CDR1 and CDR2 from the germline V gene are MGHRA and YSYEKL.

V and J are TRBV7-9 and TRBJ2-3; D unresolved. The CDR3 has 16 amino acids. Deletions cut 4 bases from V and 1 base from J, with 15 bases between. Germline CDR1 is SEHNR and CDR2 is FQNEAQ (reference sequence). CDR3 coding DNA: TGTGCCAGCAGCTACACATCAGGTCGCGGCACAGATACGCAGTATTTT. Translated, it gives CASSYTSGRGTDTQYF.